A single sample gave rise to the 29 T cell receptor beta chains below, sequenced in a study of graft-versus-host responses after intestinal transplantation. Investigators plated some 200,000 CFSE-labeled responder cells together with some 200,000 irradiated stimulator cells labeled with violet dye. The assay was immunoSEQ multiplex PCR, and TCRdb's table has in-frame clones only and misses some. The sample records some 13,000 clones, roughly 32% being singletons. The sample was alloreactive CD8+ T cells from a mixed lymphocyte reaction culture, taken before intestinal transplant. Subset noted: CFSE-low proliferating T cells sorted from approximately 6-day pre-transplant mixed lymphocyte reaction (GvH or HvG direction). These receptors were obtained from a human patient who received an intestinal transplant.

V is TRBV4-1 and J is TRBJ1-3; no clear D gene. Germline V gene data show CDR1 as MGHRA and CDR2 as YSYEKL. The ends were cut back, 0 bases at V and 0 bases at J, with 9 bases in the middle. The CDR3 consists of 16 residues. The CDR3 loop reads CASSQDHSGSGNTIYF. DNA of the CDR3: TGCGCCAGCAGCCAAGATCACTCAGGCTCTGGAAACACCATATATTTT.

This clone was seen only a few times. The genes are TRBV6-5 and TRBJ2-1; D call uncertain. Trimming took off 6 bases at V and 3 bases at J, with 9 bases between the two ends. Germline lookup yields CDR1 MNHEY and CDR2 SVGAGI. CDR3 size: 13 residues. CDR3 nucleotide sequence: TGTGCCAGCAGCCTAGACGACTACAATGAGCAGTTCTTC. It codes for CASSLDDYNEQFF.

There are a few counts of this clone. This chain joins TRBV4-1 and TRBJ1-6; D gene uncertain. CDR3 length equals 14 residues. From germline, CDR1 is MGHRA and CDR2 YSYEKL. Trimming removed 4 bases from V and 14 bases from J, with 18 bases in between. The CDR3 nucleotides read TGCGCCAGCAGCCTACGAAGCGGGAATTCCGCCCTCCACTTT. It specifies CASSLRSGNSALHF.

For the CDR3, the DNA is TGCGCCAGCAGCGGGACAGGGGCAAACACTGAAGCTTTCTTT. This sequence encodes CASSGTGANTEAFF. V is TRBV10-2 and J is TRBJ1-1, with 10 bases identical to TRBD1. The length of the CDR3 is 14 residues. The V gene's germline CDR1 is WSHSY and CDR2 SAAADI. Trimming took 6 bases from V and 2 from J; bases not matched to a gene: 3.

This clone was seen a few times. The chain employs TRBV29-1 and TRBJ2-1; 16 nucleotides match TRBD2. Germline V CDR1 and CDR2: SQVTM, ANQGSEA. The CDR3 is made up of 17 amino acids. After removal of 3 bases from V and 1 base from J, the junction contained 3 bases not matched to a gene. CDR3 nucleotides: TGCAGCGTTGAGGGACTAGCGGGGGGGCCTTCCTACAATGAGCAGTTCTTC. Translation gives CSVEGLAGGPSYNEQFF.

This chain uses TRBV6-5 with TRBJ1-2; 7 nucleotides align to TRBD1. CDR3 size: 14 residues. Trimming removed 6 bases from V and 3 bases from J; junction bases left unmatched: 7. Germline CDR1 is MNHEY and CDR2 is SVGAGI. CDR3 residues: CASSETGPDYGYTF. CDR3 in DNA: TGTGCCAGCAGCGAGACAGGGCCAGACTATGGCTACACCTTC.

J is TRBJ2-6 and V is TRBV11-2, with 7 bases lining up with TRBD1. Losses at the gene ends were 4 bases for V and 2 bases for J; bases not matched to a gene: 8. The CDR3 is 17 residues long. Germline CDR1 SGHAT, CDR2 FQNNGV. CDR3 amino acids: CASSSYRGLTGANVLTF. CDR3 DNA sequence: TGTGCCAGCAGCTCGTACAGGGGTCTGACTGGGGCCAACGTCCTGACTTTC.

This chain connects TRBV5-4 to TRBJ2-7; D not certain. Germline assignment: CDR1 SGHNT and CDR2 YYREEE (reference sequence). Trimming took off 2 bases at V and 6 bases at J, with 9 bases between the two ends. The CDR3 sequence is 12 residues long. DNA of the CDR3: TGTGCCAGCAGCTTACCAGCTGGCGAGCAGTACTTC. This sequence encodes CASSLPAGEQYF. Using reference TRBV5-4 and TRBJ2-7 for the parts outside the CDR3, the full variable domain is ETGVTQSPTHLIKTRGQQVTLRCSSQSGHNTVSWYQQALGQGPQFIFQYYREEENGRGNFPPRFSGLQFPNYSSELNVNALELDDSALYLCASSLPAGEQYFGPGTRLTVT.

This clone showed up just a few times. This chain connects TRBV2 to TRBJ2-5; TRBD2 agrees at 7 bases. The CDR3 totals 15 residues. Per germline, CDR1 SNHLY and CDR2 FYNNEI. The ends lost 4 bases at V and 5 bases at J; junction bases unmatched: 10. CDR3 residues: CASSGLAERPETQYF. The CDR3 coding sequence is TGTGCCAGCAGTGGGCTAGCGGAACGTCCGGAGACCCAGTACTTC.

This clone is classed as medium-sized. V is TRBV4-1 and J is TRBJ2-2, with D perhaps being TRBD1 or TRBD2 (6 bases each). This CDR3 region has 14 residues. CDR1 and CDR2 (germline): MGHRA, YSYEKL. V dropped 0 bases and J dropped 5 bases, with 7 bases sitting between them. In DNA form, the CDR3 reads TGCGCCAGCAGCCAAGAAGGGGGGACCGGGGAGCTGTTTTTT. Translated: CASSQEGGTGELFF.

V usage is TRBV7-6 and J usage is TRBJ2-7; D is unclear. The V end lost 2 bases, the J end lost 1 base, and 9 bases lay between the germline ends. CDR1 and CDR2 (germline): SGHVS, FNYEAQ. The CDR3 has 14 amino acids. Written as DNA, the CDR3 is TGTGCCAGCAGCTTACGAACCTCTTCCTACGAGCAGTACTTC. This gives the protein CASSLRTSSYEQYF.

The V call is TRBV5-1, the J call TRBJ1-4; D gene ambiguous. The V and J ends lost 1 base and 2 bases respectively, with 15 bases between them. Germline V gene data show CDR1 as SGHRS and CDR2 as YFSETQ. This CDR3 has 17 residues. CDR3 region: CASSLLSYIGTNEKLFF. The DNA of the CDR3 is TGCGCCAGCAGCTTGCTTTCCTATATTGGGACTAATGAAAAACTGTTTTTT.

The chain combines TRBV7-9 with TRBJ1-1, with D perhaps matching TRBD1 (5 bases). Per germline, CDR1 SEHNR and CDR2 FQNEAQ (reference sequence). The CDR3 covers 13 residues. Between the trimmed V and J ends, which lost 6 bases and 3 bases, there was a span of 11 bases. CDR3 nucleotides: TGTGCCAGCAGGTCAGGGACCGACACTGAAGCTTTCTTT. This translates into CASRSGTDTEAFF.

This clone occurred a few times. The genes are TRBV7-6 and TRBJ2-7; a weak D match, TRBD2 (5 bases). V dropped 3 bases and J dropped 5 bases, with 23 bases sitting between them. CDR1 SGHVS and CDR2 FNYEAQ come from the germline V gene. This CDR3 spans 17 amino acids. The CDR3 region is CASSFSPPGRRIDEQYF. In nucleotides, the CDR3 is TGTGCCAGCAGCTTCTCTCCTCCCGGGCGGAGGATCGACGAGCAGTACTTC. Full variable domain (rest looked up from reference TRBV7-6 and TRBJ2-7): GAGVSQSPRYKVTKRGQDVALRCDPISGHVSLYWYRQALGQGPEFLTYFNYEAQQDKSGLPNDRFSAERPEGSISTLTIQRTEQRDSAMYRCASSFSPPGRRIDEQYFGPGTRLTVT.

The genes are TRBV18 and TRBJ2-1; D remains ambiguous. Germline V gene lookup returns CDR1 KGHSH and CDR2 LQKENI. This CDR3 spans 14 amino acids. V gave up 2 bases and J gave up 2 bases, with 7 bases separating them. CDR3 sequence: CASSPSPPYNEQFF. Written as DNA, the CDR3 is TGTGCCAGCTCACCATCACCACCCTACAATGAGCAGTTCTTC.

This chain connects TRBV4-1 to TRBJ1-3, with a tentative D call TRBD1 (5 bases). V was pared by 1 base and J by 8 bases, with 15 bases between. The CDR3 has 15 residues. The germline gives CDR1 MGHRA, CDR2 YSYEKL. CDR3 in DNA: TGCGCCAGCAGCCAAGTGGCCGGGGCTGCGGACACCATATATTTT. Protein product: CASSQVAGAADTIYF.

The chain joins TRBV14 to TRBJ2-3; D unclear. The CDR3 is made up of 16 amino acids. Trimming took off 0 bases at V and 5 bases at J, with 15 bases between the two ends. The V gene's germline CDR1 is SGHDN and CDR2 FVKESK. This chain's CDR3 is CASSQDQPIRVDTQYF. CDR3 sequence (DNA): TGTGCCAGCAGCCAAGATCAACCCATAAGGGTAGATACGCAGTATTTT.

The table lists this clone with a few counts. V is TRBV13 and J is TRBJ2-7, with a tentative D call TRBD2 (6 bases). The CDR3 runs to 12 residues. The V gene's germline CDR1 is PRHDT and CDR2 FYEKMQ (reference sequence). The V end lost 3 bases, the J end lost 8 bases, and 11 bases lay between the germline ends. CDR3 bases: TGTGCCAGCAGCTTCGGACTAACCAAGCAGTACTTC. Amino acids: CASSFGLTKQYF.

This clone was counted between two and nine times. This sequence joins TRBV7-9 and TRBJ1-1, with D possibly being TRBD1 (5 bases). This CDR3 contains 15 residues. The germline V gene has CDR1 SEHNR and CDR2 FQNEAQ (reference sequence). V was shortened by 6 bases and J by 3 bases, with 17 bases between the two germline ends. Written as DNA, the CDR3 is TGTGCCAGCAGTGATACCGGGACTGCTCACACTGAAGCTTTCTTT. It is translated as CASSDTGTAHTEAFF.

This clone came up a few times. J is TRBJ1-1 and V is TRBV6-5, with unresolved D. Looked up from germline, CDR1 is MNHEY and CDR2 is SVGAGI. With 5 bases removed from V and 1 base from J, the gap between germline ends came to 8 bases. The CDR3 totals 13 residues. CDR3 DNA sequence: TGTGCCAGCAGTGAATCGCCGAACACTGAAGCTTTCTTT. It is translated as CASSESPNTEAFF.

This clone was seen only a few times. The rearrangement uses TRBV11-2 and TRBJ2-3; D remains ambiguous. Germline V gene sequence: CDR1 SGHAT, CDR2 FQNNGV. The ends were cut back, 6 bases at V and 2 bases at J, with 12 bases in the middle. The CDR3 sequence is 14 residues long. CDR3 region: CASRAGGTTDTQYF. CDR3 DNA: TGTGCCAGCAGAGCAGGTGGAACCACAGATACGCAGTATTTT.

This clone was detected a few times. This chain joins TRBV6-1 and TRBJ1-2; D unresolved. This CDR3 has 14 residues. Germline CDR1 reads MNHNS; CDR2 reads SASEGT. V shed 11 bases and J shed 1 base, with 17 bases lying between them. CDR3 sequence (DNA): TGTGCCTCAGCAGTCGCCGGCAGTAACTATGGCTACACCTTC. This translates into CASAVAGSNYGYTF.

This sequence joins TRBV9 and TRBJ2-5; 11 nucleotides agree with TRBD2. Looked up from germline, CDR1 is SGDLS and CDR2 is YYNGEE. The CDR3 has 15 amino acids. Trimming cost V 0 bases and J 4 bases; bases outside gene matches: 2. DNA for the CDR3: TGTGCCAGCAGCGTAGAAGGGACTAGCGGAGAGACCCAGTACTTC. Translation gives CASSVEGTSGETQYF.

The DNA for the CDR3 is TGTGCCAGCAGCTTAGCCGGGGAGCTGTTTTTT. Translated: CASSLAGELFF. The chain uses TRBV7-8 and TRBJ2-2; D is unclear. This CDR3 has 11 amino acids. Deletions cut 0 bases from V and 7 bases from J, with 0 bases between. Germline CDR1 is SGHVS and CDR2 is FQNEAQ. Filled out from reference TRBV7-8 and TRBJ2-2, the complete variable domain reads GAGVSQSPRYKVAKRGQDVALRCDPISGHVSLFWYQQALGQGPEFLTYFQNEAQLDKSGLPSDRFFAERPEGSVSTLKIQRTQQEDSAVYLCASSLAGELFFGEGSRLTVL.

J is TRBJ2-3 and V is TRBV9; possible D gene TRBD1, 6 bases. The V gene's germline CDR1 is SGDLS and CDR2 YYNGEE. This CDR3 spans 15 amino acids. With 3 bases removed from V and 1 base from J, the gap between germline ends came to 12 bases. The CDR3 protein is CASSEGTTGTDTQYF. The CDR3 region has the DNA TGTGCCAGCAGCGAGGGGACAACAGGCACAGATACGCAGTATTTT.

This clone ranks as medium-sized. V is TRBV6-1 and J is TRBJ1-5; D may be TRBD1 (5 bases). CDR1 and CDR2 from the germline V gene are MNHNS and SASEGT. V shed 0 bases and J shed 7 bases, with 13 bases lying between them. This CDR3 is built from 15 residues. The CDR3 sequence is CASSEAQRGTQPQHF. The CDR3 region has the DNA TGTGCCAGCAGTGAAGCGCAAAGGGGTACGCAGCCCCAGCATTTT.

The sample holds a few counts of this clone. The chain joins TRBV29-1 to TRBJ1-1, with D perhaps TRBD1 (5 bases). The CDR3 consists of 11 residues. Trimming took 6 bases from V and 11 from J, leaving 16 bases between them. CDR1 and CDR2 from the germline V gene are SQVTM and ANQGSEA. In DNA form, the CDR3 reads TGCAGCGTACCAGGGTTGCCGGGGGCTTTCTTT. Its protein is CSVPGLPGAFF.

CDR3 in DNA: TGCGCCAGCAGCTTGGAATTCCAGGTGGGGTTCGGAGCTTTCTTT. This sequence encodes CASSLEFQVGFGAFF. The rearrangement joins TRBV5-1 to TRBJ1-1; unclear D gene. Germline loops: CDR1 SGHRS, CDR2 YFSETQ. CDR3 length: 15 residues. V was trimmed by 0 bases and J by 10 bases, leaving 19 bases between them.

This clone appeared a few times. The gene calls are TRBV7-9 and TRBJ2-1, with D hard to call. This CDR3 is 12 amino acids long. The V end lost 4 bases, the J end lost 10 bases, and 11 bases lay between the germline ends. The germline CDR1 and CDR2 sequences are SEHNR and FQNEAQ (reference sequence). This chain's CDR3 is CASSSWVWEQFF. In nucleotides, the CDR3 is TGTGCCAGCAGCTCATGGGTTTGGGAGCAGTTCTTC.